These T cell receptor beta chains were read from a single sample in a study of blood T cell repertoires in COVID-19. Assay: immunoSEQ multiplex PCR; the TCRdb copy retains only in-frame clones and omits some. Among tens of thousands of clones listed, about nine tenths were seen once. Sequencing used peripheral blood. Receptors were obtained from a man between 65 and 79 years old with acute or convalescent COVID-19. Each CDR3 is given with its conserved first and last residue. The D gene is left open where the match is weak. Not all rows give a size; the values are once, few, many and, for expanded clones, a class.

.	TRBV5-5	TRBJ2-5	.	TGTGCCAGCAGCTTGGAAGAGATTTCAGAGACCCAGTACTTC	CASSLEEISETQYF
.	TRBV7-2	TRBJ2-3	.	TGTGCCAGCAGCCCACAAGGAGGCGGAGATACGCAGTATTTT	CASSPQGGGDTQYF
.	TRBV27	TRBJ1-1	.	TGTGCCAGCAGTTTTAACGGGGGGCCAACTGAAGCTTTCTTT	CASSFNGGPTEAFF
.	TRBV2	TRBJ2-7	TRBD1	TGTGCCAGCAGCGCATCCGGGACAGGGGCCTACGAGCAGTACTTC	CASSASGTGAYEQYF
.	TRBV10-3	TRBJ1-1	.	TGTGCCATCAGTGACTGGCGGGGGAGCACTGAAGCTTTCTTT	CAISDWRGSTEAFF
few	TRBV7-3	TRBJ2-2	.	TGTGCCAGCAGTAGACAAACTGCCGGGGAGCTGTTTTTT	CASSRQTAGELFF
.	TRBV6-2/TRBV6-3	TRBJ2-5	.	TGTGCCAGCAGCCGACGGAGGGTGGAGGAGACCCAGTACTTC	CASSRRRVEETQYF
.	TRBV7-2	TRBJ1-1	.	TGTGCCAGCAGCTTAGGAGGGCGTAACACTGAAGCTTTCTTT	CASSLGGRNTEAFF
.	TRBV4-1	TRBJ1-1	TRBD1	TGCGCCAGCAGCCACCCTCAACAGGGGGTCAGTGAAGCTTTCTTT	CASSHPQQGVSEAFF
once	TRBV7-7	TRBJ2-2	TRBD1	TGTGCTAGCAGCTTGACAGGGGGATTTACCGGGGAGCTGTTTTTT	CASSLTGGFTGELFF
once	TRBV11-2	TRBJ2-1	.	TGTGCCAGCAGCTTAGTTCTAAATGAGCAGTTCTTC	CASSLVLNEQFF
.	TRBV6-2/TRBV6-3	TRBJ2-2	TRBD1	TGTGCCAGCAGTTACTCGGACAGGGGCAACACCGGGGAGCTGTTTTTT	CASSYSDRGNTGELFF
.	TRBV6-1	TRBJ1-2	.	TGTGCCAGCAGTGAGCAGGGGAACTATGGCTACACCTTC	CASSEQGNYGYTF
.	TRBV7-2	TRBJ2-1	TRBD2	TGTGCCAGCAGCTTAGCGGTGTCTAGCGGGGGGCGCTCCTACAATGAGCAGTTCTTC	CASSLAVSSGGRSYNEQFF
.	TRBV19	TRBJ1-1	.	TGTGCCAGTGCAGACAGAATTGAAGCTTTCTTT	CASADRIEAFF
.	TRBV28	TRBJ2-1	.	TGTGCCAGCAGTTTTGCGTTAGCGCCTAGCTCCTACAATGAGCAGTTCTTC	CASSFALAPSSYNEQFF
once	TRBV7-9	TRBJ2-3	TRBD2	TGTGCCAGCAGCGCCGGGACTAGAGATACGCAGTATTTT	CASSAGTRDTQYF
.	TRBV30	TRBJ2-2	.	TGTGCCTGGAGTGTAGGCGGGGGCAACACCGGGGAGCTGTTTTTT	CAWSVGGGNTGELFF
.	TRBV7-9	TRBJ2-5	.	TGTGCCACGGGGGTACGGCAAGAGACCCAGTACTTC	CATGVRQETQYF
.	TRBV4-1	TRBJ2-2	TRBD2	TGCGCCAGCAGCCTTTTTACTAGCGGAAAAAACACCGGGGAGCTGTTTTTT	CASSLFTSGKNTGELFF
.	TRBV7-9	TRBJ2-7	TRBD1	TGTGCCAGCGAGGGGGACAGGGGAGGATACGAGCAGTACTTC	CASEGDRGGYEQYF
.	TRBV19	TRBJ1-2	TRBD1	TGTGCCAGTAAAGAGGGGGCGCGGGGCTACACCTTC	CASKEGARGYTF
.	TRBV6-1	TRBJ2-5	TRBD2	TGTGCCAGCAGTGACCCGGGACTAGGAGAAGAGACCCAGTACTTC	CASSDPGLGEETQYF
.	TRBV28	TRBJ1-1	TRBD1	TGTGCCAGCAGTCCACGGGACAGGGGGGTTGAAGCTTTCTTT	CASSPRDRGVEAFF
.	TRBV18	TRBJ2-5	.	TGTGCCAGCTCACCATTGTTAGGGAGTCGGCAAGAGACCCAGTACTTC	CASSPLLGSRQETQYF
.	TRBV12-3/TRBV12-4	TRBJ1-1	TRBD1	TGTGCCAGCATCAGGGGGCGAGTTACTGAAGCTTTCTTT	CASIRGRVTEAFF
.	TRBV13	TRBJ2-3	TRBD1	TGTGCCAGCAACCGACAGGGGTCTTTGGCAGATACGCAGTATTTT	CASNRQGSLADTQYF
.	TRBV5-1	TRBJ1-2	.	TGCGCCAGCAGCCCGGCGAGGGGGAACTATGGCTACACCTTC	CASSPARGNYGYTF
.	TRBV18	TRBJ2-7	TRBD1	TGTGCCAGCTCGCTCGGGACAGACTCCTACGAGCAGTACTTC	CASSLGTDSYEQYF
.	TRBV28	TRBJ1-1	TRBD1	TGTGCCAGCAGTTTACTTCCGGGACAGGGGGACACTGAAGCTTTCTTT	CASSLLPGQGDTEAFF
.	TRBV5-1	TRBJ1-4	.	TGCGCCAGCAGCTTGGGAAGAGGGGAAAAACTGTTTTTT	CASSLGRGEKLFF
.	TRBV5-1	TRBJ2-2	TRBD1	TGCGCCAGCAGCCTCGGGACAGGCCGGACCGGGGAGCTGTTTTTT	CASSLGTGRTGELFF
.	TRBV5-1	TRBJ2-3	TRBD1	TGCGCCAGCAGCCTTCTAACAGGGGGTAGCACAGATACGCAGTATTTT	CASSLLTGGSTDTQYF
once	TRBV24-1	TRBJ1-1	TRBD1	TGTGCCACCAGTAGCGGGACAGGGGCTTCCACTGAAGCTTTCTTT	CATSSGTGASTEAFF
.	TRBV28	TRBJ1-6	.	TGTGCCAGCAGTCTTATCCGTCGGGGGGATAATTCACCCCTCCACTTT	CASSLIRRGDNSPLHF
.	TRBV15	TRBJ2-7	TRBD2	TGTGCCACCAGCAGAGATAGTAGCGGGGGTTCCCAGTACTTC	CATSRDSSGGSQYF
.	TRBV5-1	TRBJ2-5	TRBD2	TGCGCCAGCAGCGGTGAGGGACTAGCGGAAGAGACCCAGTACTTC	CASSGEGLAEETQYF